These T cell receptor beta chains were read from a single sample in a study of shared clonotypes between healthy human individuals. TCRdb's copy holds only in-frame clones and misses some; the assay was immunoSEQ multiplex PCR. The profile shows some 2,100,000 clones, 85% to 95% of them singletons. Sequencing was carried out using naive CD8+ T cells from PBMCs. These receptors were collected from a young man in good health. Some clones in this sample may be carry-over from other donors' samples. Both conserved end residues are part of each CDR3. A D gene is named only where the DNA matches it firmly. The size entry is marked missing in some rows and otherwise reads once, few, many or a size class.

v_call: TRBV9
j_call: TRBJ2-3
d_call: .
clone_size: .
cdr3_nt: TGTGCCAGCAGCGTAGGTTCTGGAGATACGCAGTATTTT
cdr3_aa: CASSVGSGDTQYF

v_call: TRBV13
j_call: TRBJ2-6
d_call: .
clone_size: .
cdr3_nt: TGTGCCAGCAGCTTAGTTTCGTTAGCGGAATACAACTCTGGGGCCAACGTCCTGACTTTC
cdr3_aa: CASSLVSLAEYNSGANVLTF

v_call: TRBV27
j_call: TRBJ2-5
d_call: .
clone_size: .
cdr3_nt: TGTGCCAGCAGCCAAATGGGGGGACGTCATATCCAAGAGACCCAGTACTTC
cdr3_aa: CASSQMGGRHIQETQYF

v_call: TRBV29-1
j_call: TRBJ1-2
d_call: .
clone_size: .
cdr3_nt: TGCAGCGTCACAGGGAACTATGGCTACACCTTC
cdr3_aa: CSVTGNYGYTF

v_call: TRBV6-5
j_call: TRBJ2-5
d_call: TRBD2
clone_size: .
cdr3_nt: TGTGCCAGCAGTTACACTAGCGGAATACAAGAGACCCAGTACTTC
cdr3_aa: CASSYTSGIQETQYF

v_call: TRBV7-9
j_call: TRBJ1-1
d_call: .
clone_size: few
cdr3_nt: TGTGCCAGCAGCCTCACCACAGAGAACACTGAAGCTTTCTTT
cdr3_aa: CASSLTTENTEAFF

v_call: TRBV19
j_call: TRBJ2-7
d_call: TRBD1
clone_size: .
cdr3_nt: TGTGCCAGTAGTACGACCTACCCGGGACAGGGCCTCTACGAGCAGTACTTC
cdr3_aa: CASSTTYPGQGLYEQYF

v_call: TRBV4-3
j_call: TRBJ2-5
d_call: .
clone_size: .
cdr3_nt: TGCGCCAGCAGCCAAGCTGGTGTAGGGGCAGGGATAATTCAAGAGACCCAGTACTTC
cdr3_aa: CASSQAGVGAGIIQETQYF

v_call: TRBV7-9
j_call: TRBJ2-3
d_call: TRBD1
clone_size: .
cdr3_nt: TGTGCCAGCAGCCCCCGGGACAGAAACACAGATACGCAGTATTTT
cdr3_aa: CASSPRDRNTDTQYF

v_call: TRBV9
j_call: TRBJ2-2
d_call: TRBD2
clone_size: .
cdr3_nt: TGTGCCAGCAGCCCCTTAGTATATAGCGGGGGTAGTACCGGGGAGCTGTTTTTT
cdr3_aa: CASSPLVYSGGSTGELFF